The clone carrying this T cell receptor (beta chain) rates as medium-sized. Antigen: not known. This sample is drawn from a study of spatial heterogeneity in lung cancer. TCRdb recomputed calls from the 5' RACE reads with MiXCR, one row per CDR3 protein. The sample has about 5,700 distinct CDR3 sequences, 15% to 20% seen once. In germline, CDR1 is SGHNT, CDR2 YYREEE (reference sequence). Trimming shortened V by 1 base and J by 6 bases, and 17 bases separated the two germline ends. The CDR3 consists of 15 residues. Study findings and constraints: Ubiquitous expanded TCR counts tracked ubiquitous nonsynonymous mutations, and regional counts tracked regional ones. Intratumoral expanded alpha and beta TCR counts were found to track tumor mutation counts.

As to time point: sample taken at primary tumor resection. Donation came from 70 or so patients with untreated early-stage non-small cell lung cancer. The study sequenced unsorted whole RNA from tumor, nontumor lung or frozen PBMC. Sequenced here: lung tumor tissue, sampled at surgery. The genes are TRBV5-4 and TRBJ2-7; perhaps TRBD1 as D (6 bases). The sequence derives from a male donor with early-stage non-small cell lung cancer. CDR3 DNA sequence: TGTGCCAGCAGCTTGTCACAGGGTAAACTCGGCGAGCAGTACTTC. Translating gives CASSLSQGKLGEQYF.